This T cell receptor beta chain stems from a study of cytomegalovirus exposure and HLA in healthy donors. PCR primers comprised 60 Vbeta and 13 Jbeta primers. The assay was immunoSEQ multiplex PCR, and TCRdb's table has in-frame clones only and misses some. The data contain roughly 110,000 clones, over 75% of them singletons. Study results and limitations: Some highly shared sequence variants likely arose as a pipeline artifact. High sensitivity and specificity were reportedly achieved when the classifier diagnosed cytomegalovirus status.

Worth noting for this clone: Antigen specificity is unknown.

The CDR3 runs to 15 residues. Per germline, CDR1 SNHLY and CDR2 FYNNEI. V lost 4 bases and J lost 3; bases outside the gene matches: 7. V is TRBV2 and J is TRBJ2-7; 9 nucleotides agree with TRBD1. Material: PBMCs. The sequence came from a man aged 60-69 years in good health and CMV-seronegative. For the CDR3, the DNA is TGTGCCAGCAGTGCAAGGGGACAGGGTGACTACGAGCAGTACTTC. Amino acid sequence: CASSARGQGDYEQYF. Supplemented by reference TRBV2 and TRBJ2-7, the full variable domain reads EPEVTQTPSHQVTQMGQEVILRCVPISNHLYFYWYRQILGQKVEFLVSFYNNEISEKSEIFDDQFSVERPDGSNFTLKIRSTKLEDSAMYFCASSARGQGDYEQYFGPGTRLTVT.